This is a list of T cell receptor beta chains from one sample in a study of shared clonotypes between healthy human individuals. Libraries were prepared by immunoSEQ multiplex PCR; TCRdb keeps only in-frame clonotypes and omits some of them. This sample has about 480,000 clones, with approximately 79% found just once. The sample consisted of PBMCs. These receptors came from a woman between 40 and 55 years old in good health. Some clones in this sample may be carry-over from other donors' samples. The CDR3 runs from the conserved cysteine through the conserved F or W. The D gene is left open where the match is weak. Size is stated for part of the rows, as once, few or many counts, or as a class when the clone is expanded.

>.|TRBV7-3|.|TRBJ2-5
TGTGCCAGCTCTCCGGGCCCACAAGAGACCCAGTACTTC
CASSPGPQETQYF
>TRBD2|TRBV6-5|.|TRBJ2-5
TGTGCCAGCAGTTACCTCTACGAGCGGGAGGGTGAGACCCAGTACTTC
CASSYLYEREGETQYF
>.|TRBV27|.|TRBJ1-3
TGTGCCAGCAGTTTATCGTATGGCGGGGGTCAAGACACCATATATTTT
CASSLSYGGGQDTIYF
>.|TRBV2|.|TRBJ2-7
TGTGCCAGCAGTGGGGGACACCACGAGCAGTACTTC
CASSGGHHEQYF
>TRBD2|TRBV11-2|.|TRBJ2-7
TGTGCCAGCAGCTTAACGGCGGGAGGGCCTGGCGAGCAGTACTTC
CASSLTAGGPGEQYF
>.|TRBV29-1|.|TRBJ2-1
TGCAGCGTTGTAAGGACGGGGCTAGTCGATGAGCAGTTCTTC
CSVVRTGLVDEQFF
>.|TRBV29-1|.|TRBJ2-7
TGCAGCGTTGGGAGCTCCTACGAGCAGTACTTC
CSVGSSYEQYF
>TRBD2|TRBV27|once|TRBJ2-1
TGTGCCAGCAGTCTCGGGACTAGCGGGAGGGGTGAGCAGTTCTTC
CASSLGTSGRGEQFF
>.|TRBV28|.|TRBJ2-2
TGTGCCAGCAGTTCCGGGACAAGGAGCACCGGGGAGCTGTTTTTT
CASSSGTRSTGELFF
>.|TRBV28|.|TRBJ2-3
TGTGCCAGCAGCCGTAGCGGAGGCACAGATACGCAGTATTTT
CASSRSGGTDTQYF
>TRBD2|TRBV7-2|.|TRBJ2-2
TGTGCCAGCAGCTTAGATGCGGGAGGAATCACCGGGGAGCTGTTTTTT
CASSLDAGGITGELFF
>.|TRBV2|.|TRBJ2-7
TGTGCCAGCAGTACACAACAGGGACGTAGGCAGTACTTC
CASSTQQGRRQYF
>TRBD1|TRBV18|.|TRBJ2-7
TGTGCCAGCTCTCCCATTCCCCCCGGGACAGGGGCCTACGAGCAGTACTTC
CASSPIPPGTGAYEQYF
>.|TRBV5-6|many|TRBJ1-1
TGTGCCAGCAGCTCCGGACTGGGGGCCTGGAGCACTGAAGCTTTCTTT
CASSSGLGAWSTEAFF
>.|TRBV6-4|.|TRBJ2-6
TGTGCCAGCAGTGAAGGACAGCCCTCTGGGGCCAACGTCCTGACTTTC
CASSEGQPSGANVLTF
>.|TRBV10-3|.|TRBJ1-2
TGTGCCATCAGTGAGAGGGGGGATGGCTACACCTTC
CAISERGDGYTF
>.|TRBV5-6|.|TRBJ2-7
TGTGCCAGCAGCCTACGTGGACAGCCGCCCTACGAGCAGTACTTC
CASSLRGQPPYEQYF
>TRBD2|TRBV5-1|.|TRBJ2-7
TGCGCCAGTCGACTAGCGGGAAATTACGAGCAGTACTTC
CASRLAGNYEQYF
>TRBD2|TRBV27|.|TRBJ2-7
TGTGCCAGCAGGGAACACGCCGGGACTAGCGGATCCTACGAGCAGTACTTC
CASREHAGTSGSYEQYF
>.|TRBV25-1|.|TRBJ1-3
TGTGCCAGCAGTGATTGGGACGGCCGGGGCACCATATATTTT
CASSDWDGRGTIYF
>TRBD1|TRBV4-3|.|TRBJ2-7
TGCGCCAGCAGCCAAGTCACAGGGGGCGTGGGCTCCTACGAGCAGTACTTC
CASSQVTGGVGSYEQYF
>.|TRBV5-1|.|TRBJ2-1
TGCGCCAGCACCGCCGGGGGGCGCCTCGTTAATGAGCAGTTCTTC
CASTAGGRLVNEQFF
>.|TRBV13|.|TRBJ1-1
TGTGCCAGCAGCTTGGGGGAGTGGGTCGCTGAAGCTTTCTTT
CASSLGEWVAEAFF
>TRBD1|TRBV29-1|few|TRBJ1-1
TGCAGCGCAAATCGGGGGGGGACAGGGAACACTGAAGCTTTCTTT
CSANRGGTGNTEAFF
>TRBD2|TRBV9|.|TRBJ2-7
TGTGCCAGCAGCCCCCTTGCGGGGGGAGGTTACGAGCAGTACTTC
CASSPLAGGGYEQYF
>TRBD1|TRBV5-1|once|TRBJ2-3
TGCGCCAGCAGCGGTCGGACAGGGGAGGCCGATACGCAGTATTTT
CASSGRTGEADTQYF
>.|TRBV4-1|.|TRBJ2-1
TGCGCCAGCAGCCAAGGTTCGGTCAGGGTTAATGAGCAGTTCTTC
CASSQGSVRVNEQFF
>.|TRBV27|.|TRBJ2-7
TGTGCCAGCAGTCGTTTCCTTCCGGACCATCGAAGGGACGAGCAGTACTTC
CASSRFLPDHRRDEQYF
>.|TRBV4-3|.|TRBJ2-6
TGCGCCAGCAGCCAGGCCCCAGGGGCGAGCAACGTCCTGACTTTC
CASSQAPGASNVLTF
>TRBD2|TRBV7-9|.|TRBJ2-3
TGTGCCAGCAGCTTAGCGCAAGCGGGAGCAGATACGCAGTATTTT
CASSLAQAGADTQYF
>TRBD2|TRBV5-1|.|TRBJ2-7
TGCGCCAGCAGCTCAATGACTAGCGGGTCCTACGAGCAGTACTTC
CASSSMTSGSYEQYF
>TRBD1|TRBV7-6|.|TRBJ1-2
TGTGCCAGCAGCTTGGGGACAGGGAACTATGGCTACACCTTC
CASSLGTGNYGYTF
>.|TRBV5-1|.|TRBJ2-7
TGCGCCAGCAGCTTGTCCACAGGGTCCTACGAGCAGTACTTC
CASSLSTGSYEQYF
>.|TRBV28|.|TRBJ1-1
TGTGCCAGCCACCTCAGGGGAACTGAAGCTTTCTTT
CASHLRGTEAFF
>.|TRBV6-1|.|TRBJ1-1
TGTGCCAGCAGTGAATTGGGGGCTTTGAACACTGAAGCTTTCTTT
CASSELGALNTEAFF
>.|TRBV4-2|.|TRBJ2-7
TGTGCCAGCAGCCGACAATCCTACGAGCAGTACTTC
CASSRQSYEQYF
>.|TRBV28|.|TRBJ2-5
TGTGCCAGCAAGACTAGAGTCACAGAGACCCAGTACTTC
CASKTRVTETQYF
>TRBD1|TRBV11-1|.|TRBJ2-5
TGTGCCAGCAGCTTAGGGGACAGGACACGGGAGACCCAGTACTTC
CASSLGDRTRETQYF
>.|TRBV7-3|.|TRBJ2-1
TGTGCCAGCAGCGCATCGGGACCCTACAATGAGCAGTTCTTC
CASSASGPYNEQFF
>TRBD1|TRBV30|once|TRBJ2-5
TGTGCCTGGAGCCCGAGGGGGCAGCCAGTAGAGACCCAGTACTTC
CAWSPRGQPVETQYF
>.|TRBV27|.|TRBJ1-2
TGTGCCAGCAGTTTCGGGGGCGCCAGCTATGGCTACACCTTC
CASSFGGASYGYTF
>.|TRBV18|.|TRBJ2-7
TGTGCCAGCTCCCGTGACACCTACGAGCAGTACTTC
CASSRDTYEQYF